This TCR beta chain comes out of a study of CD8+ T cells in alopecia areata. CDR1 is MGHDK, CDR2 SYGVNS, per germline. The CDR3 sequence is 14 residues long. V lost 4 bases to trimming and J lost 3 bases, with 12 bases between them. Study findings and constraints: Many expanded lesional clones persisted in scalp and blood during tofacitinib. Scalp sample sequencing also detects resident alphabeta T cells of normal skin. Uncertainty remains about how baseline CD8+ expansion links to response, with one nonresponder.

Regarding treatment: oral pan-JAK inhibitor, 5-10 mg twice daily. Sorting of CD4+ and CD8+ T cells was performed on PBMCs. In its sample, this clone was seen a few times. What it binds is not known. RNA extraction was followed by reverse transcription into cDNA, which acted as the sequencing template. TCRdb's copy holds only in-frame clones and misses some; the assay was immunoSEQ multiplex PCR. The sample lists roughly 180,000 clones; around 60% were seen once. The receptor's source is a human donor with alopecia areata. The sequences come from CD4+ T cells sorted from blood, collected at week 4, from a patient treated with tofacitinib. The genes are TRBV25-1 and TRBJ1-1; D is possibly TRBD1 (5 bases). The CDR3 DNA follows: TGTGCCAGCAGTGCCGCCGGCAGGGACACTGAAGCTTTCTTT. Translated, it gives CASSAAGRDTEAFF.